The clone carrying this T cell receptor beta chain was found many times. The antigen is undetermined. The data belong to a study of response to subunit inactivated influenza vaccine. General study results and limits: Authors suggested that a seasonal influenza vaccination recruits few new T cells each time.

The length of the CDR3 is 11 residues. Trimming shortened V by 10 bases and J by 5 bases, and 12 bases separated the two germline ends. Per the germline V gene, CDR1 is MNHNS and CDR2 is SASEGT. MiXCR was run by TCRdb on the RT-PCR reads, yielding one entry per CDR3 protein. The sample lists 600,000 to 850,000 distinct CDR3 sequences, 14% occurring once. Sequencing was performed on PBMCs from blood, taken 14 to 15 days before vaccination. V is TRBV6-1 and J is TRBJ2-7; D may match TRBD1 or TRBD2 (5 bases each). This TCR was sampled from a man between 50 and 59 years old who received an inactivated influenza vaccine. CDR3 sequence: CATQDLDEQYF. DNA of the CDR3: TGTGCCACACAGGACTTGGACGAGCAGTACTTC.